This T cell receptor beta chain was identified during a study of control samples from healthy donors and cancer patients. Using immunoSEQ multiplex PCR, the repertoire was profiled, and TCRdb retains in-frame clones only, with some absent. The table records about 110,000 clones, less than 95% of them present only once. The CDR3 consists of 16 residues. Germline-derived CDR1 and CDR2 are LNHNV and YYDKDF (reference sequence). Trimming left V 5 bases short and J 0 bases short, with 14 bases between. The sequence derives from a human donor in good health. The donor label of this sample is uncertain. Sequenced input: blood. The J gene is TRBJ1-3, the V gene TRBV15; D not resolved. The CDR3 reads CATSYRLDSSGNTIYF. Written as DNA, the CDR3 is TGTGCCACCAGCTATAGACTCGATAGCTCTGGAAACACCATATATTTT.